A selection of T cell receptor beta chains follows, all from one sample in a study of circulating and synovial CD4+ cells in juvenile arthritis. The repertoire was sequenced with immunoSEQ multiplex PCR; TCRdb's copy has only in-frame clones and lacks some. Here the sample spans about 32,000 clones, about 95% being singletons. Sequencing input: CD4+ T cells from blood. Receptors were obtained from a human donor with juvenile idiopathic arthritis. Each CDR3 is given with its conserved first and last residue. Fields, in order: clone size, V gene, J gene, D gene, CDR3 protein, CDR3 DNA. The D gene is left open where the match is weak. Size tells how often a clone was seen (once, few, many) or the class of an expanded clone, and some rows leave it out.

>once|TRBV7-2|TRBJ2-2|TRBD2
CASSRPGLAVSGELFF
TGTGCCAGCAGTCGTCCGGGACTAGCGGTCTCCGGGGAGCTGTTTTTT
>NA|TRBV19|TRBJ2-1|NA
CASSTGQKYNEQFF
TGTGCCAGTAGTACGGGACAAAAGTACAATGAGCAGTTCTTC
>few|TRBV19|TRBJ1-2|TRBD1
CASSSWTGQTNYGYTF
TGTGCCAGTAGTTCCTGGACAGGTCAGACTAACTATGGCTACACCTTC
>NA|TRBV19|TRBJ2-3|TRBD2
CASSRGTSGTTDTQYF
TGTGCCAGTAGCCGTGGGACTAGCGGTACTACAGATACGCAGTATTTT
>NA|TRBV29-1|TRBJ2-3|TRBD1
CSVAFSGQGPGHTQYF
TGCAGCGTTGCATTTTCGGGACAGGGCCCTGGTCATACGCAGTATTTT
>NA|TRBV6-5|TRBJ1-3|NA
CASSYGGLSGNTIYF
TGTGCCAGCAGTTACGGGGGGTTATCTGGAAACACCATATATTTT
>NA|TRBV11-2|TRBJ2-5|TRBD2
CASSLVGGLAGSETQYF
TGTGCCAGCAGCTTAGTAGGGGGACTAGCGGGCAGCGAGACCCAGTACTTC
>NA|TRBV6-1|TRBJ2-5|NA
CASSADQETQYF
TGTGCCAGTTCAGCGGACCAAGAGACCCAGTACTTC
>NA|TRBV2|TRBJ2-3|TRBD2
CASSRLAPDTQYF
TGTGCCAGCAGCAGACTAGCGCCAGATACGCAGTATTTT
>NA|TRBV5-1|TRBJ2-3|TRBD2
CASNRGGQADTQYF
TGCGCCAGCAATCGGGGGGGCCAGGCAGATACGCAGTATTTT
>once|TRBV9|TRBJ2-7|NA
CASSVGDPSSYEQYF
TGTGCCAGCAGCGTAGGTGATCCGAGCTCCTACGAGCAGTACTTC
>NA|TRBV28|TRBJ2-7|NA
CASTPSRGGKQYF
TGTGCCAGCACTCCCTCCCGGGGTGGAAAGCAGTACTTC
>NA|TRBV18|TRBJ1-4|TRBD1
CASSPRLQQGAEKLFF
TGTGCCAGCTCACCACGCCTGCAACAGGGGGCCGAAAAACTGTTTTTT
>once|TRBV6-1|TRBJ1-3|TRBD1
CASRLGTASGNTIYF
TGTGCCAGCAGACTCGGGACAGCCTCTGGAAACACCATATATTTT
>NA|TRBV18|TRBJ2-3|TRBD1
CASSPTGAGTDTQYF
TGTGCCAGCTCACCGACAGGGGCTGGGACAGATACGCAGTATTTT
>NA|TRBV9|TRBJ1-1|TRBD1
CASRDRENTEAFF
TGTGCCAGCAGGGACAGGGAGAACACTGAAGCTTTCTTT
>once|TRBV7-3|TRBJ2-1|TRBD2
CASSLGGTSKYNEQFF
TGTGCCAGCAGCTTAGGGGGGACTAGCAAGTACAATGAGCAGTTCTTC
>NA|TRBV7-6|TRBJ2-2|TRBD2
CASSHRLALNTGELFF
TGTGCCAGCAGCCACCGACTAGCGCTGAACACCGGGGAGCTGTTTTTT
>NA|TRBV7-2|TRBJ2-2|TRBD2
CASSLGGRRPGELFF
TGTGCCAGCAGCTTAGGCGGGAGACGCCCCGGGGAGCTGTTTTTT
>NA|TRBV10-1|TRBJ2-5|NA
CASSEGDAGETQYF
TGCGCCAGCAGTGAGGGAGACGCCGGGGAGACCCAGTACTTC
>NA|TRBV18|TRBJ2-4|NA
CASSPNGGPKNIQYF
TGTGCCAGCTCACCAAACGGGGGACCCAAAAACATTCAGTACTTC
>NA|TRBV11-3|TRBJ2-1|TRBD2
CASSLAPTGGGSTYNEQFF
TGTGCCAGCAGCTTAGCTCCAACGGGGGGAGGGAGCACCTACAATGAGCAGTTCTTC
>NA|TRBV5-4|TRBJ1-6|TRBD1
CASSPTGGHSPLHF
TGTGCCAGCAGCCCGACAGGGGGCCATTCCCCCCTCCACTTT
>NA|TRBV5-1|TRBJ1-2|NA
CASSLDRGYGYTF
TGCGCCAGCAGCTTGGACCGGGGCTATGGCTACACCTTC
>NA|TRBV4-3|TRBJ1-2|TRBD1
CASSQAPGTGYGYTF
TGCGCCAGCAGCCAAGCTCCAGGGACAGGGTATGGCTACACCTTC
>NA|TRBV27|TRBJ1-2|TRBD1
CASRTGTYGYTF
TGTGCCTCCAGGACAGGGACCTATGGCTACACCTTC
>NA|TRBV5-1|TRBJ2-3|NA
CASRWQSDTQYF
TGCGCCAGCAGGTGGCAGTCAGATACGCAGTATTTT
>NA|TRBV14|TRBJ2-1|TRBD1
CASRRTGTANNEQFF
TGTGCCAGCAGGAGAACCGGGACAGCCAACAATGAGCAGTTCTTC
>once|TRBV12-5|TRBJ1-1|NA
CASAFGGRNTEAFF
TGTGCTAGTGCCTTTGGGGGCAGGAACACTGAAGCTTTCTTT
>NA|TRBV2|TRBJ1-1|TRBD1
CASTRDRGNTEAFF
TGTGCCAGCACCCGGGACAGGGGGAACACTGAAGCTTTCTTT
>NA|TRBV10-2|TRBJ2-1|NA
CASSSDRDYEQFF
TGCGCCAGCAGCAGTGACAGGGACTATGAGCAGTTCTTC
>NA|TRBV28|TRBJ2-3|TRBD2
CASSSGGLAGQDTQYF
TGTGCCAGCAGTTCAGGGGGACTAGCGGGACAAGATACGCAGTATTTT
>NA|TRBV20-1|TRBJ1-2|NA
CSASSGDGYTF
TGCAGTGCTAGTAGCGGGGATGGCTACACCTTC
>NA|TRBV25-1|TRBJ2-7|NA
CATTFPGSRYEQYF
TGTGCCACCACCTTTCCCGGGAGTCGATACGAGCAGTACTTC
>NA|TRBV6-6|TRBJ1-2|TRBD1
CASRDRDGPNYGYTF
TGTGCCAGCAGAGACAGGGACGGCCCCAACTATGGCTACACCTTC
>NA|TRBV9|TRBJ2-2|TRBD1
CASSDRQGSGELFF
TGTGCCAGCAGCGACCGACAGGGGTCCGGGGAGCTGTTTTTT
>NA|TRBV7-2|TRBJ1-2|TRBD1
CASSWGTENYGYTF
TGTGCCAGCAGCTGGGGGACAGAAAACTATGGCTACACCTTC
>NA|TRBV2|TRBJ1-2|NA
CASSEQGPGYGYTF
TGTGCCAGCAGTGAGCAGGGGCCAGGCTATGGCTACACCTTC
>NA|TRBV13|TRBJ2-1|TRBD2
CASSFDLWSGREGEQFF
TGTGCCAGCAGCTTCGACTTATGGAGCGGGAGGGAGGGTGAGCAGTTCTTC
>NA|TRBV7-2|TRBJ1-6|NA
CASSLFGSKGSYNSPLHF
TGTGCCAGCAGCTTATTTGGCAGCAAGGGGTCCTATAATTCACCCCTCCACTTT
>NA|TRBV28|TRBJ2-7|NA
CASSFPPKTEDYEQYF
TGTGCCAGCAGTTTCCCCCCCAAGACGGAGGACTACGAGCAGTACTTC
>NA|TRBV5-5|TRBJ1-4|TRBD1
CASNTWEGGLGEKLFF
TGTGCCAGCAACACGTGGGAAGGGGGCCTAGGGGAAAAACTGTTTTTT
>NA|TRBV7-9|TRBJ2-7|TRBD2
CASSSPGLAGAYEQYF
TGTGCCAGCAGCTCCCCCGGACTAGCGGGAGCCTACGAGCAGTACTTC
>NA|TRBV4-3|TRBJ2-2|NA
CASSQEPTGSNTGELFF
TGCGCCAGCAGCCAAGAGCCGACAGGCTCGAACACCGGGGAGCTGTTTTTT
>NA|TRBV28|TRBJ2-3|TRBD1
CASSTTGGTDTQYF
TGTGCCAGCAGCACGACAGGGGGGACAGATACGCAGTATTTT